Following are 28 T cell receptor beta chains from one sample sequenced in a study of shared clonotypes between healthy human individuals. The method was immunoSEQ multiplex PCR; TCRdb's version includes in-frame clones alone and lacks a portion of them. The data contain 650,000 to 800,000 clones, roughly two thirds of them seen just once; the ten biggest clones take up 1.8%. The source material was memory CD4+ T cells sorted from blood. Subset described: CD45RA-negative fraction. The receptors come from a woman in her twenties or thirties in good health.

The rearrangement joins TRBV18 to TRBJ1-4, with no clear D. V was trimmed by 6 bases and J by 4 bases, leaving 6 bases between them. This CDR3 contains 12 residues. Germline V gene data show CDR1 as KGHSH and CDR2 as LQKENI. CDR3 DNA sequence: TGTGCCAGCTCCGGGGATAATGAAAAACTGTTTTTT. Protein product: CASSGDNEKLFF. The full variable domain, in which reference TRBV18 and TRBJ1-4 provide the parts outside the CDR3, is NAGVMQNPRHLVRRRGQEARLRCSPMKGHSHVYWYRQLPEEGLKFMVYLQKENIIDESGMPKERFSAEFPKEGPSILRIQQVVRGDSAAYFCASSGDNEKLFFGSGTQLSVL.

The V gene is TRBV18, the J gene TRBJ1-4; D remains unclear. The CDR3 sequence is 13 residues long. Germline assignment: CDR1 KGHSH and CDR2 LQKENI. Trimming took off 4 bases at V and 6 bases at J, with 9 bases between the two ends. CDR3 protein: CASSRSPDEKLFF. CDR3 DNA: TGTGCCAGCTCACGCTCTCCCGATGAAAAACTGTTTTTT.

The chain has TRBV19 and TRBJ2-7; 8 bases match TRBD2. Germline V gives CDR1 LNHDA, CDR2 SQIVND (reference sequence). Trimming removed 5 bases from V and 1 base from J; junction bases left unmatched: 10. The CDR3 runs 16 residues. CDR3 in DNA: TGTGCCAGTAGTGTGGGACTAGATAGTTCGTCCTACGAGCAGTACTTC. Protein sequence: CASSVGLDSSSYEQYF.

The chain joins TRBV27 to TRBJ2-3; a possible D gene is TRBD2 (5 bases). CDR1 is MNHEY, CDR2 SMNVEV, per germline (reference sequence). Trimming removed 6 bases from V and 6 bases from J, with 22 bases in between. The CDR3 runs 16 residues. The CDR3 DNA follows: TGTGCCAGCAGAACCACGAGGGTTGCACTTTCGGATACGCAGTATTTT. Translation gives CASRTTRVALSDTQYF.

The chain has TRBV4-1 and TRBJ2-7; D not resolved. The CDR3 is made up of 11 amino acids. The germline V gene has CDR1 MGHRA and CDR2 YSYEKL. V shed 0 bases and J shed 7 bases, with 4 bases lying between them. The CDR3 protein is CASSQDAEQYF. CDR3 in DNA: TGCGCCAGCAGCCAAGATGCAGAGCAGTACTTC.

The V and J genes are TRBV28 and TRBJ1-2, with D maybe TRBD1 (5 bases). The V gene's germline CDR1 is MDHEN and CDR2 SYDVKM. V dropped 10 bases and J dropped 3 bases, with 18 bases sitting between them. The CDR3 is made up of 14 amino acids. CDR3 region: CATCGEGRHYGYTF. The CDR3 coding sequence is TGTGCCACCTGCGGGGAGGGGAGGCACTATGGCTACACCTTC.

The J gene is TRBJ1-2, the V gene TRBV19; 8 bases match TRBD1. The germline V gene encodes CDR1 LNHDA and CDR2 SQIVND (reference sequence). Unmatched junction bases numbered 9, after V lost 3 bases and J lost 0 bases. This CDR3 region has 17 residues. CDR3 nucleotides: TGTGCCAGTAGTATTTATTCAGGACAGGGAGCTAACTATGGCTACACCTTC. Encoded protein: CASSIYSGQGANYGYTF. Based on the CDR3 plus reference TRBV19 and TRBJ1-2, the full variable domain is DGGITQSPKYLFRKEGQNVTLSCEQNLNHDAMYWYRQDPGQGLRLIYYSQIVNDFQKGDIAEGYSVSREKKESFPLTVTSAQKNPTAFYLCASSIYSGQGANYGYTFGSGTRLTVV.

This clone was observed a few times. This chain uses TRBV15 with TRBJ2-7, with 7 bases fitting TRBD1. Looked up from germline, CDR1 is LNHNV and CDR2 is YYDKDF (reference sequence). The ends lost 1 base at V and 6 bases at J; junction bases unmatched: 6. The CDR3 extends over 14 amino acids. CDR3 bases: TGTGCCACCAGCAGAGGGACAGGCCGCGGCGAGCAGTACTTC. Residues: CATSRGTGRGEQYF.

CDR3 DNA: TGTGCCAGCTCATTTAGGAGGGCCGGGGGGGAGCAGTACTTC. Protein product: CASSFRRAGGEQYF. The rearrangement uses TRBV5-4 and TRBJ2-7; 7 nucleotides match TRBD2. J was trimmed by 7 bases and V by 7 bases; bases with no gene match: 14. Germline CDR1 is SGHNT and CDR2 is YYREEE (reference sequence). CDR3 length: 14 amino acids.

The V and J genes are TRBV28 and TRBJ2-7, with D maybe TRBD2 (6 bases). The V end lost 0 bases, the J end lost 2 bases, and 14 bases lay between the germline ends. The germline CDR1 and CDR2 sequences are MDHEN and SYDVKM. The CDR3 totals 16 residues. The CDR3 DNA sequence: TGTGCCAGCAGTTTATGGGAGAGAGGCGGGGCCTACGAGCAGTACTTC. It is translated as CASSLWERGGAYEQYF.

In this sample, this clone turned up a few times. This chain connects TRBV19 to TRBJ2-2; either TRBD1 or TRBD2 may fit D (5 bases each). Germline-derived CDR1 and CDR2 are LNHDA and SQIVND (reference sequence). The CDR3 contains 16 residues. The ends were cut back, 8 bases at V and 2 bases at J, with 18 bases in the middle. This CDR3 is CASGRGAQRNTGELFF. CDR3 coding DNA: TGTGCCAGTGGGCGAGGGGCGCAAAGAAACACCGGGGAGCTGTTTTTT. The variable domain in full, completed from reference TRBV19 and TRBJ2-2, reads DGGITQSPKYLFRKEGQNVTLSCEQNLNHDAMYWYRQDPGQGLRLIYYSQIVNDFQKGDIAEGYSVSREKKESFPLTVTSAQKNPTAFYLCASGRGAQRNTGELFFGEGSRLTVL.

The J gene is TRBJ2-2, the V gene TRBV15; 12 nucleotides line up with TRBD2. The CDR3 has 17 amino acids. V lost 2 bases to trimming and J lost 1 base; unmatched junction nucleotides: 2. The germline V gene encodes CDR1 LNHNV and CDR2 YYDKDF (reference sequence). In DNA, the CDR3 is TGTGCCACCAGCAGACGGACTAGCGGGGTGAACACCGGGGAGCTGTTTTTT. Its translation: CATSRRTSGVNTGELFF.

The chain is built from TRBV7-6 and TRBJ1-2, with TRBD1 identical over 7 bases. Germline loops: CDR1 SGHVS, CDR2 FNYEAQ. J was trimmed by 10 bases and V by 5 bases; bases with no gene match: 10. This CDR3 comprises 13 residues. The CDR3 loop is CASSQGGGPPYTF. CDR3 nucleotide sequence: TGTGCCAGCAGCCAGGGGGGGGGCCCACCCTACACCTTC.

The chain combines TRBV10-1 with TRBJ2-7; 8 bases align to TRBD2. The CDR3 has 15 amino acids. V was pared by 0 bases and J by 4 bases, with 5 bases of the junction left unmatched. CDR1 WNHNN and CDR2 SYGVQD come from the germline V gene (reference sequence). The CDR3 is CASSESGLATYEQYF. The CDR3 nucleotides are TGCGCCAGCAGTGAGTCCGGACTAGCAACTTACGAGCAGTACTTC.

CDR3 DNA: TGTGCCAGCAGACTACAGGCGTCCTCCTACGAGCAGTACTTC. Amino acid sequence: CASRLQASSYEQYF. The chain employs TRBV27 and TRBJ2-7, with D possibly being TRBD1 (5 bases). Between the trimmed V and J ends, which lost 6 bases and 0 bases, there was a span of 12 bases. CDR3 length: 14 residues. The V gene's germline CDR1 is MNHEY and CDR2 SMNVEV (reference sequence).

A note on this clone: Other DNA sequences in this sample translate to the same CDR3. DNA of the CDR3: TGTGCCAGCAGCCCGCGACAGAGCTCCTACGAGCAGTACTTC. The encoded protein is CASSPRQSSYEQYF. The V gene is TRBV7-9, the J gene TRBJ2-7; D is perhaps TRBD1 (5 bases). The CDR3 runs 14 residues. Between the trimmed V and J ends, which lost 5 bases and 0 bases, there was a span of 11 bases. The V gene's germline CDR1 is SEHNR and CDR2 FQNEAQ (reference sequence). Full variable domain (remainder filled in from reference TRBV7-9 and TRBJ2-7): DTGVSQNPRHKITKRGQNVTFRCDPISEHNRLYWYRQTLGQGPEFLTYFQNEAQLEKSRLLSDRFSAERPKGSFSTLEIQRTEQGDSAMYLCASSPRQSSYEQYFGPGTRLTVT.

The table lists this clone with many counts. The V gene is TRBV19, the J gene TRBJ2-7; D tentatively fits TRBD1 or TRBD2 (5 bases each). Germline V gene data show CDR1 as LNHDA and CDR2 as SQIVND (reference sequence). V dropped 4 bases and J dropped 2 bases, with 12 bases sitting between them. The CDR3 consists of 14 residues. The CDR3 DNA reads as TGTGCCAGTAGTAGGGGGAGCGACCCCTACGAGCAGTACTTC. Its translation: CASSRGSDPYEQYF.

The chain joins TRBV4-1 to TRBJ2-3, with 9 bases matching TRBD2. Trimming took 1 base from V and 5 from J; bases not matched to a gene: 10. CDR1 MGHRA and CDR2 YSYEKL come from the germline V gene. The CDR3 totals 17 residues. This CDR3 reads CASSQAMIAGVGDTQYF. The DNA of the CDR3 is TGCGCCAGCAGCCAAGCAATGATAGCGGGAGTGGGAGATACGCAGTATTTT.

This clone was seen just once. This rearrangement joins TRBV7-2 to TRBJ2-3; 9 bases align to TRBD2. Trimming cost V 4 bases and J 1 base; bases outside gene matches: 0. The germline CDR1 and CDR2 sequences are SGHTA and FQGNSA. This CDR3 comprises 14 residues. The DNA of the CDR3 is TGTGCCAGCAGCTGGACTAGCGGCACAGATACGCAGTATTTT. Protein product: CASSWTSGTDTQYF. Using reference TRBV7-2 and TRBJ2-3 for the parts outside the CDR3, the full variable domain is GAGVSQSPSNKVTEKGKDVELRCDPISGHTALYWYRQSLGQGLEFLIYFQGNSAPDKSGLPSDRFSAERTGGSVSTLTIQRTQQEDSAVYLCASSWTSGTDTQYFGPGTRLTVL.

CDR3: CASRVTISYNEQFF. The DNA of the CDR3 is TGTGCCAGCCGTGTCACGATCTCCTACAATGAGCAGTTCTTC. This sequence joins TRBV5-4 and TRBJ2-1; D not resolved. Trimming took 7 bases from V and 0 from J, leaving 11 bases between them. CDR1 is SGHNT, CDR2 YYREEE, per germline (reference sequence). CDR3 length equals 14 residues.

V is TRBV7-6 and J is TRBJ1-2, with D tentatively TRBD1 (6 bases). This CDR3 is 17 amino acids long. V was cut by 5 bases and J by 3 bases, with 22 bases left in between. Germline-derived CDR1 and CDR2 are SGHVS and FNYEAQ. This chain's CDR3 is CASSPEGDPRLDYGYTF. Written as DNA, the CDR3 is TGTGCCAGCAGCCCAGAGGGGGATCCGAGGCTGGACTATGGCTACACCTTC.

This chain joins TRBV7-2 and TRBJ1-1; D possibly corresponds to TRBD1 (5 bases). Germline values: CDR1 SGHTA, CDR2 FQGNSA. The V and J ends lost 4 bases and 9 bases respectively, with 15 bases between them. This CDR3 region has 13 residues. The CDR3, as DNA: TGTGCCAGCAGCTCGAGGGACGGAGGAAAAGCTTTCTTT. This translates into CASSSRDGGKAFF.

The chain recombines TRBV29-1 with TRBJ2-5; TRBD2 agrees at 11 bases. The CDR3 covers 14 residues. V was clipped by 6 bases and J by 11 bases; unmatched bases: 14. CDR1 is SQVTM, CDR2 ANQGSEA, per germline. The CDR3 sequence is CSVVIAGGPREQYF. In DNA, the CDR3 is TGCAGCGTCGTCATAGCGGGAGGGCCTAGGGAGCAGTACTTC.

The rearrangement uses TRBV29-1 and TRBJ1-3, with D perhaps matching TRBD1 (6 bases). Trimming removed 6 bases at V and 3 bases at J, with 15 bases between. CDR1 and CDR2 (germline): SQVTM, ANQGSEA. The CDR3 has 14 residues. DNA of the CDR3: TGCAGCGTGGCAATTCAGGGGAGTGGAAACACCATATATTTT. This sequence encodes CSVAIQGSGNTIYF. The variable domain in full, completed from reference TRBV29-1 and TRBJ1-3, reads SAVISQKPSRDICQRGTSLTIQCQVDSQVTMMFWYRQQPGQSLTLIATANQGSEATYESGFVIDKFPISRPNLTFSTLTVSNMSPEDSSIYLCSVAIQGSGNTIYFGEGSWLTVV.

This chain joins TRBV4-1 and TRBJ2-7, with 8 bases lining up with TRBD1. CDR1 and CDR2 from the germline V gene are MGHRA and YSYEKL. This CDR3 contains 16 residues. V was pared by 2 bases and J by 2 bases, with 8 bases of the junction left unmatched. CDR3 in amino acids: CASSQNGGDRPYEQYF. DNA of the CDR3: TGCGCCAGCAGCCAAAATGGAGGGGACAGGCCCTACGAGCAGTACTTC.

The DNA of the CDR3 is TGTGCCAGCACCACGCTCGAGGGCGCCTCCTACGAGCAGTACTTC. Translated, it gives CASTTLEGASYEQYF. The chain recombines TRBV11-2 with TRBJ2-7; the D gene is possibly TRBD2 (5 bases). V was shortened by 7 bases and J by 0 bases, with 16 bases between the two germline ends. Germline V gives CDR1 SGHAT, CDR2 FQNNGV. The CDR3 is 15 amino acids.

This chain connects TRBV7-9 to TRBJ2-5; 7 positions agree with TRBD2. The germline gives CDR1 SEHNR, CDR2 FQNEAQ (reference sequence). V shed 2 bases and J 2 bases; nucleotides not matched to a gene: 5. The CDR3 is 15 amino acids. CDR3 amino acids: CASSLSGGRQETQYF. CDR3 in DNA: TGTGCCAGCAGCTTATCGGGCGGGAGACAAGAGACCCAGTACTTC.

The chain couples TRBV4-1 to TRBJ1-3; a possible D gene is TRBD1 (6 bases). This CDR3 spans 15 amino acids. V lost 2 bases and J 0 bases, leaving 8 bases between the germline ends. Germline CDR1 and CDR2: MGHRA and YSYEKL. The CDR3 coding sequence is TGCGCCAGCAGCCAACTACAGGGCTCTGGAAACACCATATATTTT. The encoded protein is CASSQLQGSGNTIYF.